This record concerns one TCR beta chain sequence. What it recognizes is unknown. One end of the junction is discordant with germline, which a read error may explain. This sample stems from a study of cytomegalovirus exposure and HLA in healthy donors. The CDR3 spans 11 residues. Germline CDR1 SEHNR, CDR2 FQNEAQ (reference sequence). Points from the study as a whole: A missense DCLRE1C variant was associated with V- and J-gene trimming of TCR beta chains in a later analysis, and an independent cohort replicated the association.

Primers: 60 Vbeta forward and 13 Jbeta reverse. Only in-frame clones appear in the TCRdb table, and some are missing; sequencing was by immunoSEQ multiplex PCR. The repertoire has fewer than 200,000 clones, roughly 90% of them found once; the top ten carry less than 0.3%. The material sequenced was PBMCs. This sequence joins TRBV7-9 and TRBJ2-7; 11 bases match TRBD2. This receptor was identified in a girl less than two years old in good health and CMV-seronegative. This chain's CDR3 is CASSDGTSGVF. The CDR3, as DNA: TGTGCCAGCAGCGACGGGACTAGCGGAGTCTTC.